This T cell receptor (beta chain) was captured by sequencing in a study of CD8 T cells in Susac syndrome. Study-wide results and limits: Clonal expansion was not seen in any Susac syndrome CD4+ T cell repertoire.

Germline CDR1 KGHSH, CDR2 LQKENI. The CDR3 totals 15 residues. V lost 3 bases and J lost 6; bases outside the gene matches: 9. This clonotype has a single count. Its antigen is as yet unknown. The RNA input was roughly 0.45 to 1 ug, and it was reverse transcribed with random hexamers. TCRdb fed the immunoSEQ multiplex PCR reads into MiXCR, producing one record per CDR3 protein. The sample includes about 150,000 distinct CDR3 sequences, approximately 96% of them seen just once. V gene TRBV18 combines with J gene TRBJ2-7, with TRBD1 matching over 9 bases. The sequence was obtained from a human donor with Susac syndrome. Sequencing input: CD4+ T cells from PBMCs. The CDR3 sequence: CASSPQGQGSVEQYF. The DNA of the CDR3 is TGTGCCAGCTCACCCCAAGGACAGGGGAGTGTCGAGCAGTACTTC.